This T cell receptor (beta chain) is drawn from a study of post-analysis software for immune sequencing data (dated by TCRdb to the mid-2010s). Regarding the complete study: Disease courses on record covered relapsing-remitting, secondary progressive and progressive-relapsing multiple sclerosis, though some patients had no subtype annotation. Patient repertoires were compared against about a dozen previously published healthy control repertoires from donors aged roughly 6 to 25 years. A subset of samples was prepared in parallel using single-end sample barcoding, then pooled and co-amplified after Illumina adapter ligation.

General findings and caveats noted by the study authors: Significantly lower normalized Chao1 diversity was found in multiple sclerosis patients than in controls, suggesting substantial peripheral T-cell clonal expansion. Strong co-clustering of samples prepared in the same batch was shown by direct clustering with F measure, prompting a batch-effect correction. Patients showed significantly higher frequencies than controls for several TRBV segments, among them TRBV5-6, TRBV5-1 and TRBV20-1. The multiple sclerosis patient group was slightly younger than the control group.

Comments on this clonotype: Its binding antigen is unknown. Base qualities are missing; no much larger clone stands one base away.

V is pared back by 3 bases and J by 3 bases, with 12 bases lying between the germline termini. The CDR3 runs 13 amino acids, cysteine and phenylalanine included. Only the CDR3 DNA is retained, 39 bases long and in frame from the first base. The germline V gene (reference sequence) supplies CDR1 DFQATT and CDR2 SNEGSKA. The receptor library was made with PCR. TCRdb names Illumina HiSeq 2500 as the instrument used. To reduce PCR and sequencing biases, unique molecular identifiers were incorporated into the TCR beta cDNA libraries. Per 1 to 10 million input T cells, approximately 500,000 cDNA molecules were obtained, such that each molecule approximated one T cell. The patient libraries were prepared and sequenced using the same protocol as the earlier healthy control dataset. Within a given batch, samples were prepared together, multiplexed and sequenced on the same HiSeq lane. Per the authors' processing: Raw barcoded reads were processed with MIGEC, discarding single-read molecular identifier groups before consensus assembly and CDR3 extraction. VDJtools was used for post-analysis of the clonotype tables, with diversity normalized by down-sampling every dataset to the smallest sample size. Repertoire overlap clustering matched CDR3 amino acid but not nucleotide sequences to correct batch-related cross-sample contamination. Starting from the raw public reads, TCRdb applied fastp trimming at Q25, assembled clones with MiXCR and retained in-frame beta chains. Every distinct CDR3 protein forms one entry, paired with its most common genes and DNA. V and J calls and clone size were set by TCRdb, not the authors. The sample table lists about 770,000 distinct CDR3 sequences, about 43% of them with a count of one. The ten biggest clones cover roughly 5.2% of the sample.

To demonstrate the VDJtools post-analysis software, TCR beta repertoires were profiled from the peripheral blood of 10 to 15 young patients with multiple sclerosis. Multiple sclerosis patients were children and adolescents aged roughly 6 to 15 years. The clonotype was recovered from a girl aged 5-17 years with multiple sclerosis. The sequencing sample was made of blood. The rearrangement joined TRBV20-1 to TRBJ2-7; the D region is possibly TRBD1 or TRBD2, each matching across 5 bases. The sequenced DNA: TGCAGTGCTAGGGTAGATGGGGGCTACGAGCAGTACTTC. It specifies CSARVDGGYEQYF.